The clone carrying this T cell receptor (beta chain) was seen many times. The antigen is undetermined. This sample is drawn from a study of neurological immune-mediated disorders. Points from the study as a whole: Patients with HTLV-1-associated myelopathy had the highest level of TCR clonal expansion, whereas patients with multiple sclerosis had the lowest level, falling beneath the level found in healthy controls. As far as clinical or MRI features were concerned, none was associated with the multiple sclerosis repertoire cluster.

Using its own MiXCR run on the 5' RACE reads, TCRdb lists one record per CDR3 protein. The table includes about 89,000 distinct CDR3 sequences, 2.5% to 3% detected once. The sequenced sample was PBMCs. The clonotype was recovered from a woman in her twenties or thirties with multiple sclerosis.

Here the CDR3 reads CASSLQGANTIYF. The CDR3 bases are TGTGCCAGCAGCCTACAGGGGGCAAACACCATATATTTT. The chain uses TRBV7-2 and TRBJ1-3, with 9 bases aligning to TRBD1. From germline, CDR1 is SGHTA and CDR2 FQGNSA. With V trimmed by 5 bases and J by 6 bases, 2 bases remained unmatched. The CDR3 has 13 residues.